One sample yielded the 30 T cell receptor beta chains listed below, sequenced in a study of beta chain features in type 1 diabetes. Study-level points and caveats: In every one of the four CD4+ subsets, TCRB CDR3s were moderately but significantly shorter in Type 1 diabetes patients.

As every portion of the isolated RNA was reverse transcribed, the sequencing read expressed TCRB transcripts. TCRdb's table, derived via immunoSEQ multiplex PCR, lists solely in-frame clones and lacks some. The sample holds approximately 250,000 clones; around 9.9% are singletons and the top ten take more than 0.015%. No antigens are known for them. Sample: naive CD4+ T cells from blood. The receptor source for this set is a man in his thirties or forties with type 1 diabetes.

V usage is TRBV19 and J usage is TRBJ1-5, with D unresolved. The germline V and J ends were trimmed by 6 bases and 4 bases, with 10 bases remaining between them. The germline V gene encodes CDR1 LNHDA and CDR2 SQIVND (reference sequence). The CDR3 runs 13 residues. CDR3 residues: CASRREENQPQHF. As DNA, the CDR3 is TGTGCCAGTAGGAGGGAGGAAAATCAGCCCCAGCATTTT.

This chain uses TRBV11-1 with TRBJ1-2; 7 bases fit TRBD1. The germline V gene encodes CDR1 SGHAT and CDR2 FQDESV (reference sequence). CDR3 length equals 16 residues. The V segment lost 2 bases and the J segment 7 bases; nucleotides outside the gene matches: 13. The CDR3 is CASSLSDWTGLSGYTF. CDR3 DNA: TGTGCCAGCAGCTTAAGCGACTGGACAGGCCTCTCTGGCTACACCTTC.

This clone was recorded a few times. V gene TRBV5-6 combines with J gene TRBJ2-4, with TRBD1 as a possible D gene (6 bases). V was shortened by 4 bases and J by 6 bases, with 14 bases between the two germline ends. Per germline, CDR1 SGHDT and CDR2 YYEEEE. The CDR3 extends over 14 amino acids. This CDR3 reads CASSPTGTLNIQYF. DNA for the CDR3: TGTGCCAGCAGCCCTACCGGGACATTAAACATTCAGTACTTC.

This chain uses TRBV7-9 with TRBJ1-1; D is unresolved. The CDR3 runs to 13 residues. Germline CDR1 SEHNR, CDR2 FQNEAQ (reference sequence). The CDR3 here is CVLRPFGNTEAFF. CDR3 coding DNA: TGTGTCCTACGCCCTTTTGGGAACACTGAAGCTTTCTTT.

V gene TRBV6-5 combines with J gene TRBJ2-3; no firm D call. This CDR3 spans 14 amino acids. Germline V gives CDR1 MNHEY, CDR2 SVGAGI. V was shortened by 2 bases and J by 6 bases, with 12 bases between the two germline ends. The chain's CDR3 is CASSYKRSLDTQYF. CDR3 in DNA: TGTGCCAGCAGTTACAAGAGGTCGCTGGATACGCAGTATTTT.

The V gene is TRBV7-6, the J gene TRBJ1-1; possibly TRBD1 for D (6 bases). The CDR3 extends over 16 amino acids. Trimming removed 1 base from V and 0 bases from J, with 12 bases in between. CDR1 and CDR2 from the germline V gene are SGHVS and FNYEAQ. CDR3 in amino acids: CASSLGAGVLNTEAFF. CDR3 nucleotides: TGTGCCAGCAGCTTAGGGGCAGGGGTATTGAACACTGAAGCTTTCTTT. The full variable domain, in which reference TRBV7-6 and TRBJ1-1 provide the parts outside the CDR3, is GAGVSQSPRYKVTKRGQDVALRCDPISGHVSLYWYRQALGQGPEFLTYFNYEAQQDKSGLPNDRFSAERPEGSISTLTIQRTEQRDSAMYRCASSLGAGVLNTEAFFGQGTRLTVV.

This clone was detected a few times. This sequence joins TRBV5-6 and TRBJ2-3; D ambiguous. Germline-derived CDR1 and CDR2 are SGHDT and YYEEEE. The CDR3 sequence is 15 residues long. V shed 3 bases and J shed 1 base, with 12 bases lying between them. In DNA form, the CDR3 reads TGTGCCAGCAGCTCCGGTACAGTTGGCACAGATACGCAGTATTTT. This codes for CASSSGTVGTDTQYF. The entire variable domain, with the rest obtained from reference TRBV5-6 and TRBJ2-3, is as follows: DAGVTQSPTHLIKTRGQQVTLRCSPKSGHDTVSWYQQALGQGPQFIFQYYEEEERQRGNFPDRFSGHQFPNYSSELNVNALLLGDSALYLCASSSGTVGTDTQYFGPGTRLTVL.

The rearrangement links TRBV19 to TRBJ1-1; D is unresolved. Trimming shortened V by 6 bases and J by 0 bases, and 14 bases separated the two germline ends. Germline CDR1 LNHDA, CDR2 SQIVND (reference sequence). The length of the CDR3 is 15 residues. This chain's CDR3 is CASSRGPLLNTEAFF. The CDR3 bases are TGTGCCAGTAGCCGCGGGCCGCTTTTGAACACTGAAGCTTTCTTT.

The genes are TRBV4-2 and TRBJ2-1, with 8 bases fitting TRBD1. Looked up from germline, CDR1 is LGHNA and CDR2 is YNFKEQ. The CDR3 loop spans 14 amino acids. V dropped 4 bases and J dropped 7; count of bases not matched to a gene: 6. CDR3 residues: CASSRARQGNEQFF. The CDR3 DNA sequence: TGTGCCAGCAGCCGAGCTCGACAGGGGAATGAGCAGTTCTTC.

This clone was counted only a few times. Written as DNA, the CDR3 is TGTGCCAGCTCACCTTCCACAGGGGGAGACTATGGCTACACCTTC. Protein sequence: CASSPSTGGDYGYTF. The chain employs TRBV18 and TRBJ1-2, with 8 bases matching TRBD1. Germline values: CDR1 KGHSH, CDR2 LQKENI. V was clipped by 3 bases and J by 3 bases; unmatched bases: 6. The CDR3 is 15 residues long.

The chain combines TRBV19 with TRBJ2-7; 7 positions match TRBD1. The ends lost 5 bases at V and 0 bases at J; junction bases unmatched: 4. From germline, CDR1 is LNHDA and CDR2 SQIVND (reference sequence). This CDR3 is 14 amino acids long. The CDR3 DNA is TGTGCCAGTAGTGTCTGGGACAGCTCCTACGAGCAGTACTTC. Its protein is CASSVWDSSYEQYF.

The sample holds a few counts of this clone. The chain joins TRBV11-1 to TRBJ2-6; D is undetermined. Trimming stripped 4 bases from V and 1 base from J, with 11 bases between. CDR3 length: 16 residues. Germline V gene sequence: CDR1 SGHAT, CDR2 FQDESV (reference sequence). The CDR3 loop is CASSSVWSSGANVLTF. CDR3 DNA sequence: TGTGCCAGCAGCTCAGTCTGGTCATCTGGGGCCAACGTCCTGACTTTC.

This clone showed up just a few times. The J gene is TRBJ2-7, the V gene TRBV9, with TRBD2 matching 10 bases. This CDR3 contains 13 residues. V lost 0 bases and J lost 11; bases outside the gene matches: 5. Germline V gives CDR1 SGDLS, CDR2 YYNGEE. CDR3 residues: CASSVELAGTEYF. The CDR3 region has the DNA TGTGCCAGCAGCGTAGAACTAGCGGGGACTGAGTACTTC.

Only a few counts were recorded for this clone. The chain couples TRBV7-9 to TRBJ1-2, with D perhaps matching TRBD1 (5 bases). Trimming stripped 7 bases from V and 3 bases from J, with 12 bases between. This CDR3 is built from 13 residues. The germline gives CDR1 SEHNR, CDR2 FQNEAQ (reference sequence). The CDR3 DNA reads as TGTGCCAGCACCCCCCCAGGGTACTATGGCTACACCTTC. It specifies CASTPPGYYGYTF. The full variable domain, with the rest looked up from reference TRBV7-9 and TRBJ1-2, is DTGVSQNPRHKITKRGQNVTFRCDPISEHNRLYWYRQTLGQGPEFLTYFQNEAQLEKSRLLSDRFSAERPKGSFSTLEIQRTEQGDSAMYLCASTPPGYYGYTFGSGTRLTVV.

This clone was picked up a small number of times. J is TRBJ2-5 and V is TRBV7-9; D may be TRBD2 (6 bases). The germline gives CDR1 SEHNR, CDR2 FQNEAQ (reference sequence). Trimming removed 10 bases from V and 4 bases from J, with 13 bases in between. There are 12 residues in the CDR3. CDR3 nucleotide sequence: TGTGCCACCCGATCCGGGGGAGAGACCCAGTACTTC. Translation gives CATRSGGETQYF.

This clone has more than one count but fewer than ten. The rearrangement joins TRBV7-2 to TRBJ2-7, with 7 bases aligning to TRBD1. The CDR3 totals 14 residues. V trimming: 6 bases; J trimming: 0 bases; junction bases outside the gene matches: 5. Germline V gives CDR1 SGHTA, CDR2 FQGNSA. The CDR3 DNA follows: TGTGCCAGCAGTTCGCGACAGGGCTCCTACGAGCAGTACTTC. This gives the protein CASSSRQGSYEQYF.

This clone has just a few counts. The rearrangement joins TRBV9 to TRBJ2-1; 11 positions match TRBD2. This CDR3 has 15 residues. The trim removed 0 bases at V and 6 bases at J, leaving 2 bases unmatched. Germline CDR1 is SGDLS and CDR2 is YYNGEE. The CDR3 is CASSVETSGVNEQFF. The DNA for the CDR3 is TGTGCCAGCAGCGTAGAGACTAGCGGGGTCAATGAGCAGTTCTTC.

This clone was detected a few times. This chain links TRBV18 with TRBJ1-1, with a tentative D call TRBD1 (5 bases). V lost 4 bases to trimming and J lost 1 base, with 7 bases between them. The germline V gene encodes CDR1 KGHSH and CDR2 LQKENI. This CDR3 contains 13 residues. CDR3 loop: CASSRGENTEAFF. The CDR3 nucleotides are TGTGCCAGCTCACGGGGCGAGAACACTGAAGCTTTCTTT.

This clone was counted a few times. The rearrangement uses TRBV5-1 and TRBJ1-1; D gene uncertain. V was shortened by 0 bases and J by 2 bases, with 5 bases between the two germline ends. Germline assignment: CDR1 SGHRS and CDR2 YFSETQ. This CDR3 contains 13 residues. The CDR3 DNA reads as TGCGCCAGCAGCTTGGCGGTTAACACTGAAGCTTTCTTT. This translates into CASSLAVNTEAFF.

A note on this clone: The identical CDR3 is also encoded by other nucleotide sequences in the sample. The CDR3 loop is CASSPYGTEAFF. The CDR3 DNA follows: TGTGCCAGCTCACCGTACGGGACTGAAGCTTTCTTT. J is TRBJ1-1 and V is TRBV18; D is unresolved. The CDR3 runs to 12 residues. Trimming cost V 3 bases and J 5 bases, with 7 bases left between them. Germline values: CDR1 KGHSH, CDR2 LQKENI.

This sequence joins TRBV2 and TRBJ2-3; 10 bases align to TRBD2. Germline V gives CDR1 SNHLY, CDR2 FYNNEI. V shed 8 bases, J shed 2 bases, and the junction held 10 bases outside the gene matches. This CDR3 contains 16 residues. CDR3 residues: CASSKRTSGSTDTQYF. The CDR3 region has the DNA TGTGCCAGCTCTAAACGGACTAGCGGATCCACAGATACGCAGTATTTT.

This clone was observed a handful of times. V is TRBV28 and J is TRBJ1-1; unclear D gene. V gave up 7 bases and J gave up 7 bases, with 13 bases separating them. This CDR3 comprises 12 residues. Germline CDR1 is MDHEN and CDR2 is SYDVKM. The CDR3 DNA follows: TGTGCCAGCACCACCCCCTCGGGTGAAGCTTTCTTT. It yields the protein CASTTPSGEAFF.

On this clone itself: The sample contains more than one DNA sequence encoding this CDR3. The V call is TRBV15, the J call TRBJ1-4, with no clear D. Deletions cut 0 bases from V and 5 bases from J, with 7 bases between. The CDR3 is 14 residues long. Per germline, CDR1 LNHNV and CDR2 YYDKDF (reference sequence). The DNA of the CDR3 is TGTGCCACCAGCAGAGATCGCGGGAATGAAAAACTGTTTTTT. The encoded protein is CATSRDRGNEKLFF.

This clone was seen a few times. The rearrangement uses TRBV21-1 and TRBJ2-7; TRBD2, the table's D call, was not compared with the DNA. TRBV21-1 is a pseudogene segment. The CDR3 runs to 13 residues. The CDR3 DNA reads TGTGCCAGCAGCAAAACATCGACTGGCGAGCAGTACTTC. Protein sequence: CASSKTSTGEQYF.

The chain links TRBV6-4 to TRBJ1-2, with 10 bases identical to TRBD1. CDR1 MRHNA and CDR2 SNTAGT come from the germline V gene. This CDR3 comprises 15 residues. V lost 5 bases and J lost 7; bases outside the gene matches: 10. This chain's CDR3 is CASSPRDRGLGGYTF. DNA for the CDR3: TGTGCCAGCAGTCCCAGGGACAGGGGATTGGGTGGCTACACCTTC.

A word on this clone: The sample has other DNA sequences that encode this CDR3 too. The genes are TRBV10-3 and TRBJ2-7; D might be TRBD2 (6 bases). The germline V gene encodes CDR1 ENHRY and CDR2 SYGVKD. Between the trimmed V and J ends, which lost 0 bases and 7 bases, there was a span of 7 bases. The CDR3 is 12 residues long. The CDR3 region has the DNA TGTGCCATCAGTGAGTCTGCGGGAGAGCAGTACTTC. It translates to CAISESAGEQYF.

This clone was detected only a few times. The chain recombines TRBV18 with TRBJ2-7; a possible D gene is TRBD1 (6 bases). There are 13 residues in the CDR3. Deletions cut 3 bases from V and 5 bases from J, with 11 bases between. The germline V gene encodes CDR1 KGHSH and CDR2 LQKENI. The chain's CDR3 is CASSPNGGDEQYF. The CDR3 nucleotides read TGTGCCAGCTCACCGAATGGGGGCGACGAGCAGTACTTC.

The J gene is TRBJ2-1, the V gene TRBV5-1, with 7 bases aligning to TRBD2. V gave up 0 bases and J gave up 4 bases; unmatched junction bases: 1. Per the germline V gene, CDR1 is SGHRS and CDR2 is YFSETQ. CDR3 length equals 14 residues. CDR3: CASSLAGRYNEQFF. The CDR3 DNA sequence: TGCGCCAGCAGCTTGGCCGGGAGGTACAATGAGCAGTTCTTC.

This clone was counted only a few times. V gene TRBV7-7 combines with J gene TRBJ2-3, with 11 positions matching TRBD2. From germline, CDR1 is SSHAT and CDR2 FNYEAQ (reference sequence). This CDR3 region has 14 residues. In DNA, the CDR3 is TGTGCTAGCGGGAGGGGTGGCCGGACAGATACGCAGTATTTT. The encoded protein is CASGRGGRTDTQYF.

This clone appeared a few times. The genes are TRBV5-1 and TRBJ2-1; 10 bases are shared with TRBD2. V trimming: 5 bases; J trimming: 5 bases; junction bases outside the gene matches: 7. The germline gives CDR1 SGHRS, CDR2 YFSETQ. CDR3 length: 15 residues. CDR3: CASSFLAGDHNEQFF. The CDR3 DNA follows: TGCGCCAGCAGTTTTCTAGCGGGGGACCACAATGAGCAGTTCTTC.